Presented here are 2 T cell receptor beta chains from one specimen sequenced in a study of cytomegalovirus exposure and HLA in healthy donors. It was with 60 Vbeta and 13 Jbeta primers that the PCR ran. Profiling relied on immunoSEQ multiplex PCR, and the TCRdb table lists in-frame clones only, not all of them. The profile covers 85,000 to 130,000 clones, with about 76% appearing a single time and around 5.8% taken by the ten largest. The sequenced material came from PBMCs. Receptor source: a woman between 50 and 59 years old in good health and CMV-seropositive.

V is TRBV11-1 and J is TRBJ1-1; the D is unclear. From germline, CDR1 is SGHAT and CDR2 FQDESV (reference sequence). This CDR3 comprises 15 residues. The V end lost 2 bases, the J end lost 1 base, and 11 bases lay between the germline ends. In nucleotides, the CDR3 is TGTGCCAGCAGCTTAACTTCGGGTAGGAACACTGAAGCTTTCTTT. Its translation: CASSLTSGRNTEAFF.

The DNA for the CDR3 is TGTGCCAGCAGTCCAGGGGACGTTAGCAATCAGCCCCAGCATTTT. It encodes CASSPGDVSNQPQHF. The chain couples TRBV28 to TRBJ1-5, with D possibly matching TRBD1 (6 bases). Germline CDR1 reads MDHEN; CDR2 reads SYDVKM. The CDR3 contains 15 residues. With 5 bases removed from V and 0 bases from J, the gap between germline ends came to 11 bases.